Presented here are 7 T cell receptor beta chains from one specimen sequenced in a study of T-cell reconstitution after alpha-beta-depleted transplantation in children. Preparing the TCRbeta library involved the use of unique molecular identifiers. TCRdb re-derived calls from the PCR reads in MiXCR, one entry per CDR3 protein. The sample consists of about 640,000 distinct CDR3 sequences, about 15% of them appearing once. Sample: PBMCs from the stem cell graft donor, taken from the stem cell graft. Receptor source: a human donor who donated a stem cell graft to a child with acute myeloid leukemia.

This clonotype was detected a few times. The chain joins TRBV5-1 to TRBJ2-3, with 11 positions matching TRBD2. Trimming cost V 2 bases and J 5 bases; bases outside gene matches: 7. The CDR3 loop spans 16 amino acids. Germline loops: CDR1 SGHRS, CDR2 YFSETQ. As DNA, the CDR3 is TGCGCCAGCAGCTTATCACTAGCGGGGGTTCTAGATACGCAGTATTTT. Protein: CASSLSLAGVLDTQYF.

This clonotype occurred many times. This chain joins TRBV6-2 or TRBV6-3 and TRBJ2-7; perhaps TRBD2 as D (8 bases). V was clipped by 3 bases and J by 3 bases, with 30 bases between them. The germline V gene encodes CDR1 MNHEY and CDR2 SVGEGT. The CDR3 length is 20 residues. The CDR3 spells CASSYLEGAIRRGVLYEQYF. CDR3 nucleotides: TGTGCCAGCAGTTATTTGGAGGGGGCCATACGGCGGGGGGTTCTCTACGAGCAGTACTTC.

A single count supports this clonotype. With a much larger clone just one base away, this may be a read error. Here the CDR3 reads CAISEQLTYGYTF. DNA of the CDR3: TGTGCCATCAGTGAACAGCTCACTTATGGCTACACCTTC. V gene TRBV10-3 combines with J gene TRBJ1-2; D gene uncertain. The CDR3 has 13 residues. V was trimmed by 3 bases and J by 5 bases, leaving 10 bases between them. CDR1 is ENHRY, CDR2 SYGVKD, per germline.

This clonotype was observed at least ten times. This CDR3 is CASSLGQGSSPLHF. The CDR3 region has the DNA TGTGCCAGCAGCCTCGGACAGGGGAGTTCACCCCTCCACTTT. The chain recombines TRBV7-2 with TRBJ1-6, with TRBD1 identical over 9 bases. J was trimmed by 9 bases and V by 5 bases; bases with no gene match: 5. Germline CDR1 is SGHTA and CDR2 is FQGNSA. CDR3 length: 14 residues.

This clonotype was counted at least ten times. The V and J genes are TRBV12-3 or TRBV12-4 and TRBJ2-5; tentative D call: TRBD2 (5 bases). This CDR3 region has 13 residues. V dropped 3 bases and J dropped 5 bases, with 10 bases sitting between them. The CDR3 is CASSFRERETQYF. The CDR3 DNA is TGTGCCAGCAGTTTTAGGGAGCGGGAGACCCAGTACTTC.

About this clonotype: One base away lies a much larger clone, so this may be a sequencing read error. The chain links TRBV20-1 to TRBJ1-2; D is uncertain. The germline V gene has CDR1 DFQATT and CDR2 SNEGSKA (reference sequence). Trimming shortened V by 3 bases and J by 4 bases, and 18 bases separated the two germline ends. The CDR3 covers 15 residues. This CDR3 is CSASDSVRRLYGYTF. In nucleotides, the CDR3 is TGCAGTGCTAGTGACTCGGTCCGCCGCCTCTATGGCTACACCTTC.

The V and J genes are TRBV15 and TRBJ2-3; D is perhaps TRBD1 (6 bases). Germline lookup yields CDR1 LNHNV and CDR2 YYDKDF (reference sequence). V lost 5 bases to trimming and J lost 2 bases, with 20 bases between them. This CDR3 is built from 17 residues. This CDR3 is CATSEGQPVLNTDTQYF. The CDR3 DNA follows: TGTGCCACCAGCGAGGGACAACCCGTACTGAACACAGATACGCAGTATTTT.